The 26 T cell receptor beta chains given below trace back to one sample, sequenced in a study of response to subunit inactivated influenza vaccine. In TCRdb, the RT-PCR reads were re-called with MiXCR into one record per CDR3 protein. The sample records about 520,000 distinct CDR3 sequences, roughly 9.8% being singletons. Sample: PBMCs from blood, taken roughly 6 weeks after vaccination. All receptors come from a man aged 45-65 years who received an inactivated influenza vaccine.

This clonotype was detected many times. This chain connects TRBV24-1 to TRBJ2-2; possibly TRBD2 for D (5 bases). Germline loops: CDR1 KGHDR, CDR2 SFDVKD. V was trimmed by 9 bases and J by 3 bases, leaving 7 bases between them. The CDR3 loop spans 12 amino acids. The DNA of the CDR3 is TGTGCCACCGAGGGTTACACCGGGGAGCTGTTTTTT. Its protein is CATEGYTGELFF.

This clonotype came up a few times. The V gene is TRBV12-3 or TRBV12-4, the J gene TRBJ2-6, with TRBD1 identical over 10 bases. With V trimmed by 5 bases and J by 3 bases, 7 bases remained unmatched. CDR3 length equals 17 residues. The DNA of the CDR3 is TGTGCCAGCAGTACACGACAGGGGGCGGGTGGGGCCAACGTCCTGACTTTC. Amino acid sequence: CASSTRQGAGGANVLTF.

This chain uses TRBV3-1 with TRBJ2-1; 9 bases line up with TRBD2. The CDR3 consists of 15 residues. Germline CDR1 is LGHDT and CDR2 is YNNKEL (reference sequence). V dropped 4 bases and J dropped 6; count of bases not matched to a gene: 7. The CDR3 DNA is TGTGCCAGCAGCCGCCAACCGGGACTAGCCAATGAGCAGTTCTTC. This codes for CASSRQPGLANEQFF.

This clonotype has more than one count but fewer than ten. The chain joins TRBV28 to TRBJ2-3; 15 bases are shared with TRBD2. In germline, CDR1 is MDHEN, CDR2 SYDVKM. CDR3 length equals 16 residues. The V gene end was trimmed by 5 bases and the J gene end by 4 bases; junction bases not matched to a gene: 4. This chain's CDR3 is CASSLGLAGGSDTQYF. The CDR3 DNA reads TGTGCCAGCAGTCTGGGACTAGCGGGAGGATCAGATACGCAGTATTTT.

In its sample, this clonotype was seen many times. This chain links TRBV29-1 with TRBJ2-3; 7 nucleotides line up with TRBD2. Germline V gives CDR1 SQVTM, CDR2 ANQGSEA. CDR3 size: 14 residues. The V gene end was trimmed by 3 bases and the J gene end by 5 bases; junction bases not matched to a gene: 8. CDR3 loop: CSVEMGGYEDTQYF. CDR3 DNA: TGCAGCGTTGAGATGGGAGGGTATGAAGATACGCAGTATTTT.

V usage is TRBV6-1 and J usage is TRBJ2-5, with 7 positions matching TRBD1. This CDR3 has 14 amino acids. J lost 1 base, V lost 6 bases, and 5 bases had no gene match. The germline V gene encodes CDR1 MNHNS and CDR2 SASEGT. CDR3 DNA: TGTGCCAGCAGCCAGACAGGGACCCAAGAGACCCAGTACTTC. It is translated as CASSQTGTQETQYF.

The gene calls are TRBV6-2 or TRBV6-3 and TRBJ2-1; TRBD1 is a possible D gene (5 bases). The length of the CDR3 is 16 residues. Trimming cost V 4 bases and J 3 bases, with 16 bases left between them. CDR1 and CDR2 from the germline V gene are MNHEY and SVGEGT. DNA for the CDR3: TGTGCCAGCAGTTCCTTTACAGGTGATGACTACAATGAGCAGTTCTTC. Translating gives CASSSFTGDDYNEQFF.

The chain joins TRBV7-8 to TRBJ2-3, with TRBD2 as a possible D gene (5 bases). The CDR3 runs 15 residues. V lost 2 bases and J lost 4, with 13 bases in between. CDR1 is SGHVS and CDR2 is FQNEAQ in the germline V gene. CDR3 nucleotide sequence: TGTGCCAGCAGCTTATCGGAGGTGCGGGCAGATACGCAGTATTTT. Its translation is CASSLSEVRADTQYF.

There are many counts of this clonotype. This chain uses TRBV12-3 or TRBV12-4 with TRBJ1-5, with a weak D call TRBD1 (6 bases). The CDR3 runs to 15 residues. V gave up 6 bases and J gave up 0 bases, with 12 bases separating them. The CDR3 region is CASSLTGYSNQPQHF. The CDR3 nucleotides read TGTGCCAGCAGCCTAACAGGGTATAGCAATCAGCCCCAGCATTTT.

This clonotype was detected only a few times. V is TRBV2 and J is TRBJ2-5; 7 nucleotides align to TRBD2. There are 14 residues in the CDR3. Germline CDR1 SNHLY, CDR2 FYNNEI. The trim removed 1 base at V and 4 bases at J, leaving 3 bases unmatched. CDR3 in DNA: TGTGCCAGCAGTGAAGGCTCGGGGGGAGAGACCCAGTACTTC. Translated: CASSEGSGGETQYF.

This clonotype has more than one count but fewer than ten. The V call is TRBV27, the J call TRBJ2-7, with 12 nucleotides matching TRBD1. The CDR3 has 17 residues. CDR1 and CDR2 from the germline V gene are MNHEY and SMNVEV (reference sequence). Trimming at V came to 5 bases and at J to 4 bases, leaving 12 bases not matched to a gene. The CDR3 DNA is TGTGCCAGCAGTCCGGGACAGGGGGCGTCCCTCGATTACGAGCAGTACTTC. This gives the protein CASSPGQGASLDYEQYF.

This clonotype has a handful of counts. The chain has TRBV20-1 and TRBJ1-1, with 8 bases fitting TRBD1. Germline trimming cut 6 bases from V and 4 bases from J; bases unmatched to any gene: 7. CDR3 size: 13 residues. From germline, CDR1 is DFQATT and CDR2 SNEGSKA (reference sequence). The CDR3 DNA follows: TGCAGTGCAAAGGACAGGGAGGTCACTGAAGCTTTCTTT. This encodes CSAKDREVTEAFF.

J is TRBJ2-2 and V is TRBV11-1, with 8 bases matching TRBD2. The CDR3 loop spans 15 amino acids. The junction had 5 bases not matched to a gene; V was cut back by 3 bases and J by 5 bases. Germline CDR1 and CDR2: SGHAT and FQDESV (reference sequence). CDR3 DNA: TGTGCCAGCAGCTTTCTCGGGGGGGCGACCGGGGAGCTGTTTTTT. It yields the protein CASSFLGGATGELFF.

In this sample, this clonotype turned up many times. The chain uses TRBV29-1 and TRBJ1-2; TRBD1 matches 7 bases. Germline V CDR1 and CDR2: SQVTM, ANQGSEA. The CDR3 spans 13 residues. The V and J ends lost 5 bases and 2 bases, in that order; junction bases with no gene match: 5. In DNA form, the CDR3 reads TGCAGCGTTAACAGGGGCGTCAACTATGGCTACACCTTC. This translates into CSVNRGVNYGYTF.

This clonotype was seen ten or more times. The chain carries TRBV14 and TRBJ1-1; 8 bases match TRBD1. V gave up 5 bases and J gave up 6 bases; unmatched junction bases: 8. CDR3 size: 14 residues. CDR1 SGHDN and CDR2 FVKESK come from the germline V gene. In DNA form, the CDR3 reads TGTGCCAGCAGCGTACCGGGACAGGTTGCTGAAGCTTTCTTT. Its protein is CASSVPGQVAEAFF.

The rearrangement uses TRBV29-1 and TRBJ2-1; 10 bases fit TRBD2. CDR3 length equals 14 residues. V dropped 8 bases and J dropped 4; count of bases not matched to a gene: 8. Per the germline V gene, CDR1 is SQVTM and CDR2 is ANQGSEA. Here the CDR3 DNA reads TGCAGCACCGAGGGACTAGCGAATTACAATGAGCAGTTCTTC. Protein: CSTEGLANYNEQFF.

As concerns this clonotype: A read error may be the cause here, since a much bigger clone is one base away. This chain connects TRBV20-1 to TRBJ2-7; TRBD2 matches at 7 bases. Per the germline V gene, CDR1 is DFQATT and CDR2 is SNEGSKA (reference sequence). The trim removed 1 base at V and 4 bases at J, leaving 7 bases unmatched. This CDR3 has 14 amino acids. CDR3 protein: CSARGRDYLYEQYF. CDR3 nucleotides: TGCAGTGCTAGAGGCCGGGACTATCTTTACGAGCAGTACTTC.

This sequence joins TRBV15 and TRBJ2-1, with TRBD2 matching 12 bases. CDR1 is LNHNV, CDR2 YYDKDF, per germline (reference sequence). The V segment lost 2 bases and the J segment 4 bases; nucleotides outside the gene matches: 15. This CDR3 spans 20 amino acids. CDR3 region: CATSRKRGLAGGKTYNEQFF. CDR3 in DNA: TGTGCCACCAGCAGAAAAAGGGGGCTAGCGGGGGGGAAGACGTACAATGAGCAGTTCTTC.

The table lists this clonotype with a count of one. Since a much larger clone is just one base distant, this may be a read error. The chain is built from TRBV5-1 and TRBJ2-3; 8 bases are a match to TRBD2. This CDR3 is 16 amino acids long. CDR1 SGHRS and CDR2 YFSETQ come from the germline V gene. The CDR3, as DNA: TGCGCCTGCAGCTTGGATGGGCGGGGGGCGACAGATACGCAGTATTTT. Its translation is CACSLDGRGATDTQYF. Full variable domain (missing parts from reference TRBV5-1 and TRBJ2-3): KAGVTQTPRYLIKTRGQQVTLSCSPISGHRSVSWYQQTPGQGLQFLFEYFSETQRNKGNFPGRFSGRQFSNSRSEMNVSTLELGDSALYLCACSLDGRGATDTQYFGPGTRLTVL.

This chain joins TRBV5-6 and TRBJ1-4; the match to TRBD1 covers 11 bases. J was trimmed by 10 bases and V by 0 bases; bases with no gene match: 2. This CDR3 region has 14 residues. Germline V CDR1 and CDR2: SGHDT, YYEEEE. Here the CDR3 reads CASSLGTGGRKLFF. The DNA for the CDR3 is TGTGCCAGCAGCTTGGGGACAGGGGGCCGAAAACTGTTTTTT.

This clonotype was seen a few times. The chain uses TRBV15 and TRBJ2-2; 7 positions agree with TRBD1. V was clipped by 4 bases and J by 5 bases; unmatched bases: 7. Germline-derived CDR1 and CDR2 are LNHNV and YYDKDF (reference sequence). This CDR3 is built from 15 residues. The CDR3 reads CATSTDRAVTGELFF. The CDR3 DNA follows: TGTGCCACCAGCACAGACAGGGCCGTAACCGGGGAGCTGTTTTTT.

This clonotype was observed a few times. This chain links TRBV3-1 with TRBJ1-2; D not certain. The V end lost 0 bases, the J end lost 7 bases, and 12 bases lay between the germline ends. The germline gives CDR1 LGHDT, CDR2 YNNKEL (reference sequence). There are 14 residues in the CDR3. The CDR3 sequence is CASSQDGGKGGYTF. CDR3 bases: TGTGCCAGCAGCCAAGATGGAGGAAAAGGTGGCTACACCTTC.

This clonotype came up once. V and J are TRBV28 and TRBJ2-7; D may match TRBD1 or TRBD2 (6 bases each). CDR3 length: 17 residues. V was cut by 2 bases and J by 2 bases, with 19 bases left in between. Germline values: CDR1 MDHEN, CDR2 SYDVKM. DNA of the CDR3: TGTGCCAGCAGTTTACGGCAGGGGTTAACGGGGGCCTACGAGCAGTACTTC. Translated: CASSLRQGLTGAYEQYF. The full variable domain, its missing parts supplied by reference TRBV28 and TRBJ2-7, is DVKVTQSSRYLVKRTGEKVFLECVQDMDHENMFWYRQDPGLGLRLIYFSYDVKMKEKGDIPEGYSVSREKKERFSLILESASTNQTSMYLCASSLRQGLTGAYEQYFGPGTRLTVT.

The sample holds a few counts of this clonotype. The chain is built from TRBV6-2 or TRBV6-3 and TRBJ2-7; 9 nucleotides line up with TRBD1. With 9 bases clipped from V and 5 bases from J, the junction kept 11 bases outside the gene matches. CDR1 is MNHEY, CDR2 SVGEGT, per germline. This CDR3 spans 14 amino acids. The CDR3 region has the DNA TGTGCCAGTACACCGGACAGGGGTCGTAACGAGCAGTACTTC. It yields the protein CASTPDRGRNEQYF.

This rearrangement joins TRBV3-1 to TRBJ1-6; D gene unclear. Germline V gene data show CDR1 as LGHDT and CDR2 as YNNKEL (reference sequence). There are 15 residues in the CDR3. Trimming stripped 4 bases from V and 7 bases from J, with 14 bases between. CDR3 in DNA: TGTGCCAGCAGCCCGTCGGTTCAAGGGAATTCACCCCTCCACTTT. This translates into CASSPSVQGNSPLHF.

V is TRBV5-1 and J is TRBJ2-1, with 9 nucleotides matching TRBD1. V lost 0 bases and J lost 0; bases outside the gene matches: 13. Germline V gene data show CDR1 as SGHRS and CDR2 as YFSETQ. The CDR3 is made up of 20 amino acids. The CDR3 sequence is CASSLAPGQGSLGSYNEQFF. The CDR3 DNA is TGCGCCAGCAGCTTGGCACCGGGACAGGGCTCTCTCGGCTCCTACAATGAGCAGTTCTTC.